Presented here are 4 T cell receptor beta chains from one specimen sequenced in a study of blood T cells in healthy people across ages. For the second PCR, which ran for about 7 to 11 cycles, a sample-barcoded 5' primer and a J-beta primer mix were used. TCRdb ran MiXCR on the 5' RACE reads and lists one entry per CDR3 protein. The sample has about 1.5 million distinct CDR3 sequences, less than 45% seen once. Sequenced: blood. These receptors all come from a young woman in good health.

Worth noting for this clonotype: One end of the junction fails to match germline, which may point to a read error. The J gene is TRBJ2-5, the V gene TRBV4-1; D unclear. Germline V CDR1 and CDR2: MGHRA, YSYEKL. CDR3 length: 14 amino acids. CDR3 protein: CASSQDVNQETQYF. The CDR3 DNA reads as TGTGCCAGCAGCCAAGACGTTAACCAAGAGACCCAGTACTTC.

The chain uses TRBV6-5 and TRBJ2-1; a possible D gene is TRBD2 (7 bases). This CDR3 spans 15 amino acids. Germline V gene sequence: CDR1 MNHEY, CDR2 SVGAGI. V was clipped by 7 bases and J by 5 bases, with 18 bases between them. DNA for the CDR3: TGTGCCAGCACTACTAAGGGGGAGGGACACAATGAGCAGTTCTTC. Protein sequence: CASTTKGEGHNEQFF.

V usage is TRBV11-2 and J usage is TRBJ2-5; D is perhaps TRBD2 (6 bases). The CDR3 sequence is 14 residues long. The germline gives CDR1 SGHAT, CDR2 FQNNGV. Trimming cost V 5 bases and J 3 bases, with 13 bases left between them. The CDR3 region is CASSVSSGKETQYF. The CDR3 coding sequence is TGTGCCAGCAGCGTAAGTAGCGGCAAAGAGACCCAGTACTTC.

J is TRBJ2-1 and V is TRBV20-1, with D possibly matching TRBD2 (5 bases). The CDR3 totals 17 residues. Germline CDR1 DFQATT, CDR2 SNEGSKA (reference sequence). V was shortened by 1 base and J by 0 bases, with 16 bases between the two germline ends. The CDR3 loop reads CSARGVGRAVSYNEQFF. CDR3 DNA sequence: TGCAGTGCTAGAGGGGTCGGGCGGGCTGTCTCCTACAATGAGCAGTTCTTC.